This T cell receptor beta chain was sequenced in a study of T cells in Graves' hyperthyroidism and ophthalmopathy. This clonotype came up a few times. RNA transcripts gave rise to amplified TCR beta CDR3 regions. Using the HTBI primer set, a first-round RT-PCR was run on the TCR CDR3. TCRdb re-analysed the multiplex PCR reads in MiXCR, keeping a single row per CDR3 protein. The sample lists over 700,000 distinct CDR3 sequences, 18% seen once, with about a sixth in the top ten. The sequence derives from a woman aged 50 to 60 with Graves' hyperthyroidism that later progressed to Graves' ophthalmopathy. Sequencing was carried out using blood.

CDR3 DNA sequence: TGTGCCAGCAGCCCGGCCCGTGGACGGGGGTTGAACACCGGGGAGCTGTTTTTT. It encodes CASSPARGRGLNTGELFF. V gene TRBV7-6 combines with J gene TRBJ2-2; D perhaps matches TRBD2 (6 bases). Trimming removed 5 bases at V and 1 base at J, with 20 bases between. The V gene's germline CDR1 is SGHVS and CDR2 FNYEAQ. This CDR3 region has 18 residues.